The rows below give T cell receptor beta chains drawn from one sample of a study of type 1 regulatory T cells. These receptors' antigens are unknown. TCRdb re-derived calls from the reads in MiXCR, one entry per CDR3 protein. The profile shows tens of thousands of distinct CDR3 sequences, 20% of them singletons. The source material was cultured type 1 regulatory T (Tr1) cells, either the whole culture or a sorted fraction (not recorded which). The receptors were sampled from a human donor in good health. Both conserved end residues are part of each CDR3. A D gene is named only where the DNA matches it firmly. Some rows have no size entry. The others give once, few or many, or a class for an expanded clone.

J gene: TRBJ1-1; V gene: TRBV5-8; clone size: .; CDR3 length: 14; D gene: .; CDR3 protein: CASSLRGTGTEAFF; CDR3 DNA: TGTGCCAGCAGCTTGCGGGGGACGGGGACTGAAGCTTTCTTT
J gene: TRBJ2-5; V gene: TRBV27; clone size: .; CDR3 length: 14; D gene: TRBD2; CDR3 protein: CASSLRGGQETQYF; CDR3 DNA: TGTGCCAGCAGTTTACGCGGGGGGCAAGAGACCCAGTACTTC
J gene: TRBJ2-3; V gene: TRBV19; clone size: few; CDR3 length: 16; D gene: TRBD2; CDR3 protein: CASSTLRGAYTDTQYF; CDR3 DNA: TGTGCCAGTAGTACCCTGCGGGGGGCTTACACAGATACGCAGTATTTT
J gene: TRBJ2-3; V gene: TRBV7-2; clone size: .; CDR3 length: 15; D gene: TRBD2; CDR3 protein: CASSPRLAGADTQYF; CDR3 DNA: TGTGCCAGCAGCCCCCGCCTAGCGGGGGCAGATACGCAGTATTTT
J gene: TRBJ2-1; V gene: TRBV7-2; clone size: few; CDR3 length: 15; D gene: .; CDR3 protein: CASSVGHGGYNEQFF; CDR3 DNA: TGTGCCAGCAGCGTGGGCCACGGGGGATACAATGAGCAGTTCTTC
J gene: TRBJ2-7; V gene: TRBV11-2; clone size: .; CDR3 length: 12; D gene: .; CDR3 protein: CASSFPTGEQYF; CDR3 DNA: TGTGCCAGCAGCTTCCCTACTGGTGAGCAGTACTTC
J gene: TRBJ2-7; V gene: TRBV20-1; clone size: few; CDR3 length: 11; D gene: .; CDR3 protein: CSAPRMDEQYF; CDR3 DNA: TGCAGTGCCCCAAGGATGGACGAGCAGTACTTC
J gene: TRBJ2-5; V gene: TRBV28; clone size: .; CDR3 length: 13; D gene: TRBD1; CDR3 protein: CAILRTGPGTQYF; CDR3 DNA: TGTGCCATCTTACGGACAGGCCCGGGGACCCAGTACTTC
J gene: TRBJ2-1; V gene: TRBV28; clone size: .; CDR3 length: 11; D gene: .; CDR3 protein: CASGGYNEQFF; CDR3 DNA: TGTGCCAGTGGAGGGTACAATGAGCAGTTCTTC
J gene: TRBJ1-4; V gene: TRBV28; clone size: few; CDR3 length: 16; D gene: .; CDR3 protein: CASSFGRRVYGEKLFF; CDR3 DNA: TGTGCCAGCAGTTTCGGTAGGAGGGTTTATGGTGAAAAACTGTTTTTT
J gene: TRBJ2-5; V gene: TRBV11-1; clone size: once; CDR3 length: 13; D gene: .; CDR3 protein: CASSFGHQETQYF; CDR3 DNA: TGTGCCAGCAGCTTCGGCCACCAAGAGACCCAGTACTTC
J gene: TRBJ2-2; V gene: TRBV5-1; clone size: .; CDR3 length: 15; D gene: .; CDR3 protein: CASSSPTRSAGELFF; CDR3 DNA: TGCGCCAGCAGCTCTCCTACACGGTCCGCCGGGGAGCTGTTTTTT
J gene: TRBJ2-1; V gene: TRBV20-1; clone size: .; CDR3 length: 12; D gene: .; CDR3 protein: CSQNPFLGEQFF; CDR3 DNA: TGCAGTCAAAACCCCTTCCTGGGTGAGCAGTTCTTC
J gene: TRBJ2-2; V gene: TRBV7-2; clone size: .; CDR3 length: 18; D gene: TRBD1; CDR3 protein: CASSLVAGGSSNTGELFF; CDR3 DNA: TGTGCCAGCAGCTTAGTTGCAGGGGGCAGCTCGAACACCGGGGAGCTGTTTTTT
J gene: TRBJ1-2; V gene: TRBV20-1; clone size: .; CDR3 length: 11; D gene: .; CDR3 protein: CSAWSEYGYTF; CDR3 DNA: TGCAGTGCTTGGTCAGAATATGGCTACACCTTC
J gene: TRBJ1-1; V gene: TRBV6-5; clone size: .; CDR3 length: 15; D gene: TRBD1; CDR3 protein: CASSRPGQGGGEAFF; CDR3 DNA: TGTGCCAGCAGCCGGCCGGGACAGGGAGGGGGTGAAGCTTTCTTT
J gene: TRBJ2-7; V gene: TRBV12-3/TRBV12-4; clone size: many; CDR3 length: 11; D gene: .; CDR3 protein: CASSTGYEQYF; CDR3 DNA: TGTGCCAGCAGTACAGGCTACGAGCAGTACTTC
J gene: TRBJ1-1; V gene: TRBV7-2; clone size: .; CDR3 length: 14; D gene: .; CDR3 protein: CASSVMRGDTEAFF; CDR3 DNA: TGTGCCAGCAGCGTAATGAGGGGGGACACTGAAGCTTTCTTT
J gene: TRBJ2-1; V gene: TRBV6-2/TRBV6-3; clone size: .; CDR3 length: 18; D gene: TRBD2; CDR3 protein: CASARNPNLAGVPDEQFF; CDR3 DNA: TGTGCCAGCGCGCGAAACCCGAATCTAGCGGGAGTCCCCGATGAGCAGTTCTTC
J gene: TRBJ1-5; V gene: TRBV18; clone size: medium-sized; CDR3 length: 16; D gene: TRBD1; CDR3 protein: CASSPRGTGGNQPQHF; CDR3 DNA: TGTGCCAGCTCCCCTAGGGGCACAGGGGGCAATCAGCCCCAGCATTTT
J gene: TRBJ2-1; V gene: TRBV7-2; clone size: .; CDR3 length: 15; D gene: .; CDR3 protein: CASSLAEGSYNEQFF; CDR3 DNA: TGTGCCAGCAGCTTAGCGGAAGGTTCCTACAATGAGCAGTTCTTC
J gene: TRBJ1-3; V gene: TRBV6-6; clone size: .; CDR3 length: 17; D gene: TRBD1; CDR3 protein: CASSYRGQGASGNTIYF; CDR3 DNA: TGTGCCAGCAGTTACAGGGGACAGGGGGCTTCAGGAAACACCATATATTTT
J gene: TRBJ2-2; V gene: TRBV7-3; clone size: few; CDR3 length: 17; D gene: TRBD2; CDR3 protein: CASSFSTSGVGTGELFF; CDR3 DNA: TGTGCCAGCAGCTTCTCGACTAGCGGGGTGGGAACCGGGGAGCTGTTTTTT
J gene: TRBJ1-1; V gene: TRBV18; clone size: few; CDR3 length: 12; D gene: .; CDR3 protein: CATSGANTEAFF; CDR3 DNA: TGTGCCACATCAGGGGCCAACACTGAAGCTTTCTTT
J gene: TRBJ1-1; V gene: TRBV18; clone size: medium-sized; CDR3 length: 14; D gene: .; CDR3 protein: CASSRQAGITEAFF; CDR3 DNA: TGTGCCAGCTCTCGTCAGGCGGGCATCACTGAAGCTTTCTTT
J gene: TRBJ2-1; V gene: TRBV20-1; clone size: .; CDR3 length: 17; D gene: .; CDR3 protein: CSARALDSQRSYNEQFF; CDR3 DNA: TGCAGTGCTAGAGCACTAGACTCCCAACGCTCCTACAATGAGCAGTTCTTC
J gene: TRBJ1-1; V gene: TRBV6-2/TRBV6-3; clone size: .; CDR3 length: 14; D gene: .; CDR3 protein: CASSRGTLNTGAFF; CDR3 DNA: TGTGCCAGCAGTCGGGGGACCCTGAACACTGGAGCTTTCTTT
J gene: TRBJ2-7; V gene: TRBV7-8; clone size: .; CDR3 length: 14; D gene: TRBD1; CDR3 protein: CASSLLDRRYEQYF; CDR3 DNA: TGTGCCAGCAGCTTATTGGACAGGCGGTACGAGCAGTACTTC
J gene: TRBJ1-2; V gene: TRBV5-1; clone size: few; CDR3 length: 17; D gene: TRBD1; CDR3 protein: CASSSGFSGTENYGYTF; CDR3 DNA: TGCGCCAGCAGCTCCGGATTCTCCGGGACAGAAAACTATGGCTACACCTTC
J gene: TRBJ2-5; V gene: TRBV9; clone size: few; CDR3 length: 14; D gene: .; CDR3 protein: CASSVGVQAETQYF; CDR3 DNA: TGTGCCAGCAGCGTAGGGGTGCAGGCTGAGACCCAGTACTTC